This T cell receptor (beta chain) originates from a study of blood T cells in healthy people across ages. Study-level findings and limits: Roughly linear age-related decline in beta diversity appeared, significant by age 40. Naive CD4+ cell counts and diversity both ran higher in long-lived than in aged donors.

A second PCR of 7 to 11 cycles used a sample-barcoded 5' primer and a J-beta primer mix. Via MiXCR, TCRdb re-called the 5' RACE reads, giving one row per CDR3 protein. Among over 600,000 distinct CDR3 sequences listed, around two fifths were seen once. In the case of this clonotype: Its matching antigen is unknown.

Sequencing used blood. This receptor was obtained from a man at least 80 years old in good health.

CDR3 residues: CSVTGGRHTEAFF. CDR3 DNA sequence: TGCAGCGTGACGGGGGGGCGCCACACTGAAGCTTTCTTT. The chain links TRBV29-1 to TRBJ1-1; the D gene is possibly TRBD1 (6 bases). Germline CDR1 reads SQVTM; CDR2 reads ANQGSEA. The CDR3 loop spans 13 amino acids. V was pared by 6 bases and J by 3 bases, with 14 bases between. The entire variable domain, with the rest obtained from reference TRBV29-1 and TRBJ1-1, is as follows: SAVISQKPSRDICQRGTSLTIQCQVDSQVTMMFWYRQQPGQSLTLIATANQGSEATYESGFVIDKFPISRPNLTFSTLTVSNMSPEDSSIYLCSVTGGRHTEAFFGQGTRLTVV.